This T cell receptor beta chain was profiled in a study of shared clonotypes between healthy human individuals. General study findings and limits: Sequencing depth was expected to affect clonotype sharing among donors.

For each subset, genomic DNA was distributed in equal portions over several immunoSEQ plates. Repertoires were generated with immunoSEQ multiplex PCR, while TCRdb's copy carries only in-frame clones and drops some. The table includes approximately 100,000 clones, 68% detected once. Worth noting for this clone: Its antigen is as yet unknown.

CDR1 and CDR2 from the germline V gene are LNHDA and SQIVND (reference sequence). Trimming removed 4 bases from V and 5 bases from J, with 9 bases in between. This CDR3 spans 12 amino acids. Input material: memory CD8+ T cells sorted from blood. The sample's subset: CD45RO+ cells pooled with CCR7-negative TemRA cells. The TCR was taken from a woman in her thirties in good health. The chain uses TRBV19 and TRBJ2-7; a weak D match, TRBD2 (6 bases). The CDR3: CASSSGMDEQYF. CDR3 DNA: TGTGCCAGTAGTAGCGGGATGGACGAGCAGTACTTC.